Described below is a single T cell receptor beta chain sequence and its context. The DNA ends 3 residues before the CDR3 does, and the rest of the CDR3 is filled in from the germline J gene. This record comes from a study of T cells in women clearing cervical HPV infection. Turning to the study itself: Controls' single incident HPV16 infection cleared within 12 months without precancer.

This table comes from immunoSEQ multiplex PCR, and its TCRdb copy is limited to in-frame clones, with some not included. Its table records over 15,000 clones. Trimming shortened V by 3 bases and J by 2 bases, and 16 bases separated the two germline ends. Germline V gene sequence: CDR1 KGHSH, CDR2 LQKENI. The CDR3 is 16 residues long. Sample: blood buffy coat. The source is a woman aged 18 to 75 with a cervical HPV16 infection that either progressed to CIN3+ or cleared (not recorded which). This sequence joins TRBV18 and TRBJ1-1, with a tentative D call TRBD1 (6 bases). CDR3 bases read: TGTGCCAGCTCACCGAACAGGGTAGGGGATAACACTGAA. Its protein product is CASSPNRVGDNTE. The whole CDR3 reads CASSPNRVGDNTEAFF.